The rows below give T cell receptor beta chains drawn from one sample of a study of T cell responses to AZD1222 COVID-19 vaccine. Data came from immunoSEQ multiplex PCR; TCRdb stores just in-frame clones and leaves some out. The sample holds 85,000 to 130,000 clones, roughly 90% seen once. The input for sequencing was peripheral blood, taken on day 0 of AZD1222 vaccination. Receptors originate from an adult in good health. Each CDR3 is given with its conserved first and last residue. D genes are given only for firm matches. Not every row has a clone size; where given, it reads once, few, many or a size class.

v_gene	d_gene	len	abundance	j_gene	CDR3aa	CDR3nt
TRBV28	.	13	.	TRBJ1-4	CASREVFHEKLFF	TGTGCCAGCAGGGAGGTCTTCCATGAAAAACTGTTTTTT
TRBV5-8	TRBD1	11	once	TRBJ1-1	CASNRQGEAFF	TGTGCCAGCAATCGACAGGGCGAAGCTTTCTTT
TRBV7-9	TRBD2	15	.	TRBJ2-3	CASSLWPGGEDTQYF	TGTGCCAGCAGCTTATGGCCGGGAGGGGAAGATACGCAGTATTTT
TRBV5-1	TRBD2	18	.	TRBJ2-7	CASSFGSLAAASTYEQYF	TGCGCCAGCAGCTTTGGAAGTCTAGCGGCCGCCTCGACTTACGAGCAGTACTTC
TRBV10-2	.	11	few	TRBJ2-3	CATRLSDTQYF	TGCGCCACCCGCCTTTCAGATACGCAGTATTTT
TRBV7-2	.	13	.	TRBJ2-1	CASSLNVGGEQFF	TGTGCCAGCAGCTTAAATGTAGGGGGTGAGCAGTTCTTC
TRBV3-1/TRBV3-2	.	16	once	TRBJ1-4	CASSHAYGFTGEKLFF	TGTGCCAGCAGCCACGCCTATGGGTTTACGGGCGAAAAACTGTTTTTT
TRBV5-8	.	15	.	TRBJ1-5	CASSEGRITDQPQHF	TGTGCCAGCAGCGAGGGGAGGATTACGGATCAGCCCCAGCATTTT
TRBV25-1	TRBD1	14	.	TRBJ2-7	CASSGRQGENEQYF	TGTGCCAGCAGTGGCCGACAGGGTGAAAACGAGCAGTACTTC
TRBV5-1	.	14	.	TRBJ1-2	CASSLGAGWDGYTF	TGCGCCAGCAGCTTGGGGGCAGGGTGGGATGGCTACACCTTC
TRBV19	.	15	.	TRBJ1-2	CASSIDWQGNYGYTF	TGTGCCAGTAGTATAGACTGGCAGGGGAACTATGGCTACACCTTC
TRBV11-3	TRBD1	14	.	TRBJ2-5	CASSTGTAQETQYF	TGTGCCAGCAGCACCGGGACAGCGCAAGAGACCCAGTACTTC
TRBV7-3	.	15	few	TRBJ2-1	CASSPRGDPHNEQFF	TGTGCCAGCAGCCCCCGGGGCGACCCGCACAATGAGCAGTTCTTC
TRBV28	TRBD1	12	.	TRBJ1-2	CASSTGDYGYTF	TGTGCCAGCAGCACAGGGGACTATGGCTACACCTTC
TRBV14	TRBD1	16	.	TRBJ1-2	CASSHDGTGAYYGYTF	TGTGCCAGCAGCCACGATGGGACAGGGGCATACTATGGCTACACCTTC
TRBV5-1	.	14	.	TRBJ2-5	CASSFDSQGETQYF	TGCGCCAGCAGCTTTGACAGCCAGGGAGAGACCCAGTACTTC
TRBV19	TRBD1	16	.	TRBJ1-1	CASSRVPRDRNTEAFF	TGTGCCAGTAGTAGGGTCCCTAGGGACAGGAACACTGAAGCTTTCTTT
TRBV28	TRBD2	20	few	TRBJ2-3	CASRLPTRLAGGPAGDTQYF	TGTGCCAGCAGACTACCGACCCGACTAGCGGGAGGGCCGGCAGGAGATACGCAGTATTTT
TRBV10-1	TRBD2	14	.	TRBJ2-1	CASRGTSGSNEQFF	TGCGCCAGCAGGGGGACTAGCGGGAGTAATGAGCAGTTCTTC
TRBV27	.	15	.	TRBJ1-5	CASSLRSYSNQPQHF	TGTGCCAGCAGTTTACGCTCTTATAGCAATCAGCCCCAGCATTTT
TRBV12-3/TRBV12-4	.	13	few	TRBJ1-5	CASSLRENQPQHF	TGTGCCAGCAGTTTACGGGAGAATCAGCCCCAGCATTTT
TRBV7-9	.	16	.	TRBJ2-1	CASSLDLGSSYNEQFF	TGTGCCAGCAGCTTAGACCTAGGGAGCTCCTACAATGAGCAGTTCTTC
TRBV13	TRBD2	16	.	TRBJ2-1	CASSEGTSGSIYEQFF	TGTGCCAGCAGCGAAGGAACTAGCGGGAGTATATATGAGCAGTTCTTC
TRBV7-9	.	15	.	TRBJ2-1	CASSLDHPRNGEQFF	TGTGCCAGCAGCTTAGATCATCCGAGAAACGGTGAGCAGTTCTTC
TRBV2	TRBD2	13	.	TRBJ2-1	CASSGGRYNEQFF	TGTGCCAGCAGTGGCGGGAGATACAATGAGCAGTTCTTC
TRBV7-3	TRBD2	14	.	TRBJ2-3	CASSPSGNADTQYF	TGTGCCAGCAGCCCGAGCGGGAATGCAGATACGCAGTATTTT
TRBV6-5	TRBD1	15	.	TRBJ2-7	CASSYRTGGIYEQYF	TGTGCCAGCAGTTACAGGACAGGGGGTATCTACGAGCAGTACTTC
TRBV10-3	.	13	.	TRBJ1-2	CAIGPAPNQGYTF	TGTGCCATCGGACCGGCCCCCAACCAGGGCTACACCTTC
TRBV27	TRBD1	15	.	TRBJ2-5	CASSIPGQGGQTQYF	TGTGCCAGCAGCATTCCGGGACAGGGGGGACAGACCCAGTACTTC
TRBV6-5	TRBD1	14	.	TRBJ1-4	CASRRDRLNEKLFF	TGTGCCAGCAGAAGGGACAGGCTTAATGAAAAACTGTTTTTT
TRBV6-5	.	15	.	TRBJ2-5	CASSRYGPGGETQYF	TGTGCCAGCAGTCGGTATGGTCCGGGCGGGGAGACCCAGTACTTC
TRBV5-1	TRBD1	17	.	TRBJ1-5	CASSLGTGKLSNQPQHF	TGCGCCAGCAGCTTAGGGACAGGTAAACTCAGCAATCAGCCCCAGCATTTT
TRBV5-4	TRBD1	16	.	TRBJ1-1	CASSYPGGQGLTEAFF	TGTGCCAGCAGCTACCCCGGGGGACAGGGGTTAACTGAAGCTTTCTTT
TRBV24-1	.	12	.	TRBJ2-7	CATSGQSYEQYF	TGTGCCACCAGTGGGCAGTCCTACGAGCAGTACTTC
TRBV30	.	11	.	TRBJ1-2	CAWSLRYGYTF	TGTGCCTGGAGTTTGCGGTATGGCTACACCTTC
TRBV27	TRBD1	13	once	TRBJ2-1	CASSTYRGNEQFF	TGTGCCAGCAGTACCTACAGGGGTAATGAGCAGTTCTTC
TRBV19	.	14	few	TRBJ2-5	CASSPQGLQETQYF	TGTGCCAGTAGTCCCCAGGGTCTCCAAGAGACCCAGTACTTC
TRBV12-3/TRBV12-4	.	13	.	TRBJ2-1	CASIRDRYNEQFF	TGTGCCAGCATCCGCGACAGGTACAATGAGCAGTTCTTC
TRBV5-4	.	15	once	TRBJ1-1	CASSLQGPTNTEAFF	TGTGCCAGCAGCTTGCAGGGGCCGACGAACACTGAAGCTTTCTTT
TRBV3-1/TRBV3-2	.	12	.	TRBJ2-3	CASSQGLDTQYF	TGTGCCAGCAGCCAAGGGCTAGATACGCAGTATTTT
TRBV7-7	.	13	.	TRBJ1-1	CASSRDGGTEAFF	TGTGCTAGCAGCCGGGACGGAGGGACTGAAGCTTTCTTT
TRBV18	TRBD1	18	.	TRBJ1-5	CASSSTGGRLRGNQPQHF	TGTGCCAGCTCATCCACAGGGGGCCGATTGAGGGGCAATCAGCCCCAGCATTTT
TRBV19	.	17	.	TRBJ1-5	CASTQGEGQSSNQPQHF	TGTGCCAGTACCCAAGGGGAGGGGCAGAGTAGCAATCAGCCCCAGCATTTT
TRBV28	.	11	.	TRBJ1-2	CASTQGVGYTF	TGTGCCAGCACCCAGGGAGTAGGCTACACCTTC
TRBV7-8	.	16	.	TRBJ2-7	CASSFSRTVTTYEQYF	TGTGCCAGCAGCTTTTCCCGGACAGTAACTACCTACGAGCAGTACTTC
TRBV5-8	.	15	.	TRBJ2-4	CASSRLYIAKNIQYF	TGTGCCAGCAGCAGGCTGTACATAGCCAAAAACATTCAGTACTTC
TRBV6-5	.	15	few	TRBJ1-1	CASSYGRSGNTEAFF	TGTGCCAGCAGTTACGGGAGGAGTGGGAACACTGAAGCTTTCTTT
TRBV27	.	13	.	TRBJ2-5	CASRRASEETQYF	TGTGCCAGCAGACGGGCCAGCGAAGAGACCCAGTACTTC
TRBV6-5	.	14	.	TRBJ1-5	CASSPRGGDQPQHF	TGTGCCAGCAGCCCGAGGGGGGGCGATCAGCCCCAGCATTTT
TRBV6-5	.	13	.	TRBJ1-2	CASRKQGAAGYTF	TGTGCCAGCAGGAAACAGGGAGCAGCTGGCTACACCTTC
TRBV4-2	.	12	.	TRBJ1-5	CASSQERGPQHF	TGTGCCAGCAGCCAAGAGCGAGGGCCCCAGCATTTT
TRBV15	.	13	.	TRBJ2-1	CATSRDLVNEQFF	TGTGCCACCAGCAGAGATCTCGTAAATGAGCAGTTCTTC
TRBV2	.	13	.	TRBJ1-1	CASRSDGNTEAFF	TGTGCCAGCAGGTCGGACGGGAACACTGAAGCTTTCTTT
TRBV5-4	.	13	few	TRBJ2-7	CASSPVGGGEQYF	TGTGCCAGCAGCCCGGTGGGGGGCGGGGAGCAGTACTTC
TRBV19	.	15	once	TRBJ1-4	CASSLGGQGQEKLFF	TGTGCCAGTAGTCTTGGGGGGCAGGGCCAAGAAAAACTGTTTTTT
TRBV19	.	15	.	TRBJ2-1	CASSAPRDIYNEQFF	TGTGCCAGTAGTGCCCCCCGGGACATCTACAATGAGCAGTTCTTC
TRBV7-2	.	13	.	TRBJ1-6	CASSPAGNSPLHF	TGTGCCAGCAGCCCGGCAGGGAATTCACCCCTCCACTTT